This T cell receptor beta chain came from a study of cytomegalovirus exposure and HLA in healthy donors. Sequencing used immunoSEQ multiplex PCR; TCRdb keeps in-frame clones, though not all of them. This sample yields 60,000 to 85,000 clones, of which approximately 96% are seen a single time; about 4.5% belongs to the top ten. Concerning this clone: Its antigen is unidentified.

Whole-study findings and limits: Among TCR beta chains, those listed as cytomegalovirus-associated numbered over 150. In vitro confirmation showed three CMV-associated chains to be CMV antigen specific. Clusters of TCRs from the first cohort tended to co-occur in the 120 or so validation repertoires (as a later analysis found).

The CDR3 is 14 amino acids. Germline CDR1 SEHNR, CDR2 FQNEAQ (reference sequence). Trimming at V came to 4 bases and at J to 5 bases, leaving 5 bases not matched to a gene. The donors were in the approximately 130-subject validation cohort; that cohort was separate from the roughly 660-subject first cohort. V usage is TRBV7-9 and J usage is TRBJ2-1, with 7 bases that match TRBD1. This receptor was identified in a young woman in good health and CMV-seropositive. The specimen was PBMCs. As DNA, the CDR3 is TGTGCCAGCAGCTCCACCGGGACAGACAATGAGCAGTTCTTC. Translating it yields CASSSTGTDNEQFF.